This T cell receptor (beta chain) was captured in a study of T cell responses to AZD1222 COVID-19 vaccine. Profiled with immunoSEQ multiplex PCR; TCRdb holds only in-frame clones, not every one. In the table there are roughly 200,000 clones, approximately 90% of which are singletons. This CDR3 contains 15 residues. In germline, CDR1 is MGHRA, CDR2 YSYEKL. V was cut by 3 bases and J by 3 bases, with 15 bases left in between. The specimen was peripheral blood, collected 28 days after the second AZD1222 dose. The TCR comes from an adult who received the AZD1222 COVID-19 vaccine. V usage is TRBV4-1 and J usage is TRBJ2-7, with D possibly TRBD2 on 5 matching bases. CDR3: CASSHRIGSIYEQYF. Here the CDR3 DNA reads TGCGCCAGCAGCCATCGGATAGGGAGTATCTACGAGCAGTACTTC.